Included here is one TCR beta chain sequence, with context. Its antigen is unknown. Unique molecular identifiers had been added to the TCR beta cDNA libraries. T cells numbering roughly 0.9 to 10 million yielded cDNA molecules that totaled about 500,000. TCRdb recomputed calls from the PCR reads with MiXCR, one row per CDR3 protein. The sample yields almost 700,000 distinct CDR3 sequences, approximately 59% seen once. The CDR3 is 16 amino acids. The trim removed 4 bases at V and 8 bases at J, leaving 12 bases unmatched. The V gene's germline CDR1 is SGHDT and CDR2 YYEEEE. The data stem from a study of post-analysis software for immune sequencing data. Overall study: Relapsing-remitting, secondary progressive and progressive-relapsing multiple sclerosis courses were included. The study's findings and limits: Significantly decreased normalized Chao1 diversity was recorded for multiple sclerosis patients relative to controls. A handful of TRBV segments were significantly more frequent in patients than in controls. TRBV5-6, TRBV5-1 and TRBV20-1 were among these segments.

Material for sequencing was blood. J is TRBJ2-1 and V is TRBV5-6, with 10 bases that match TRBD1. This TCR came from a girl aged 2-10 years with multiple sclerosis. The CDR3 DNA follows: TGTGCCAGCAGCCCCCTGGACAGGGGGTTTAACGATGAGCAGTTCTTC. Translation: CASSPLDRGFNDEQFF.